Below are 23 T cell receptor beta chains sequenced from a single sample in a study of identical twins. Via MiXCR, TCRdb re-called the 5' RACE reads, giving one row per CDR3 protein. The sample lists about 430,000 distinct CDR3 sequences, under 20% occurring once. Sequenced material: naive T cells sorted from blood. These receptors all come from a man between 50 and 59 years old in good health.

This clonotype came up many times. J is TRBJ2-2 and V is TRBV7-3, with D hard to call. The CDR3 has 16 amino acids. Germline values: CDR1 SGHTA, CDR2 FQGTGA. The V and J ends lost 2 bases and 1 base respectively, with 11 bases between them. In DNA, the CDR3 is TGTGCCAGCAGCTTACTAGGTCTGGGGAACACCGGGGAGCTGTTTTTT. Amino acid sequence: CASSLLGLGNTGELFF.

In this sample, this clonotype turned up many times. The rearrangement uses TRBV15 and TRBJ2-3; 8 nucleotides agree with TRBD2. After removal of 6 bases from V and 2 bases from J, the junction contained 4 bases not matched to a gene. CDR3 length equals 14 residues. Germline loops: CDR1 LNHNV, CDR2 YYDKDF (reference sequence). The DNA of the CDR3 is TGTGCCACCAGGCGGGAGGCCTTCACAGATACGCAGTATTTT. Translated: CATRREAFTDTQYF.

The chain links TRBV5-6 to TRBJ2-3, with TRBD2 matching over 12 bases. Germline CDR1 is SGHDT and CDR2 is YYEEEE. V dropped 1 base and J dropped 4; count of bases not matched to a gene: 1. This CDR3 comprises 15 residues. The CDR3 reads CASSLTSGGSDTQYF. For the CDR3, the DNA is TGTGCCAGCAGCTTGACTAGCGGGGGGTCAGATACGCAGTATTTT.

Written as DNA, the CDR3 is TGTGCCAGCAGCCAAGGGCCGGGACAGGGTCTCTGGAATGAGCAGTTCTTC. It encodes CASSQGPGQGLWNEQFF. The rearrangement joins TRBV14 to TRBJ2-1; TRBD1 agrees at 9 bases. The CDR3 totals 17 residues. In germline, CDR1 is SGHDN, CDR2 FVKESK. The trim removed 1 base at V and 7 bases at J, leaving 11 bases unmatched. Complete variable domain (other parts from reference TRBV14 and TRBJ2-1): EAGVTQFPSHSVIEKGQTVTLRCDPISGHDNLYWYRRVMGKEIKFLLHFVKESKQDESGMPNNRFLAERTGGTYSTLKVQPAELEDSGVYFCASSQGPGQGLWNEQFFGPGTRLTVL.

CDR3 region: CASSPRYGRNTEAFF. The DNA of the CDR3 is TGTGCCAGCAGCCCACGGTACGGTAGGAACACTGAAGCTTTCTTT. The J gene is TRBJ1-1, the V gene TRBV7-9; unclear D gene. The CDR3 runs to 15 residues. CDR1 and CDR2 (germline): SEHNR, FQNEAQ (reference sequence). Trimming left V 5 bases short and J 1 base short, with 14 bases between.

The chain carries TRBV6-6 and TRBJ1-1; D possibly corresponds to TRBD1 (5 bases). This CDR3 is built from 13 residues. Germline lookup yields CDR1 MNHNY and CDR2 SVGAGI (reference sequence). The ends were cut back, 5 bases at V and 8 bases at J, with 15 bases in the middle. CDR3 protein: CASSDRGRPEAFF. The CDR3, as DNA: TGTGCCAGCAGTGACAGAGGACGGCCCGAAGCTTTCTTT.

Only a few counts were recorded for this clonotype. The V call is TRBV7-9, the J call TRBJ1-6; D is ambiguous. In germline, CDR1 is SEHNR, CDR2 FQNEAQ (reference sequence). The ends were cut back, 0 bases at V and 7 bases at J, with 7 bases in the middle. CDR3 length equals 14 residues. The CDR3 region is CASSLATLNSPLHF. CDR3 in DNA: TGTGCCAGCAGCTTAGCGACCCTCAATTCACCCCTCCACTTT.

The V call is TRBV27, the J call TRBJ2-7; 7 nucleotides match TRBD2. Trimming took 5 bases from V and 0 from J; bases not matched to a gene: 10. The V gene's germline CDR1 is MNHEY and CDR2 SMNVEV (reference sequence). The CDR3 has 16 residues. CDR3 nucleotides: TGTGCCAGCAGTCCGGTCGAGCGGGGCAGCTCCTACGAGCAGTACTTC. The encoded protein is CASSPVERGSSYEQYF.

The CDR3 region is CAISEPGGAPDTQYF. For the CDR3, the DNA is TGTGCCATCAGTGAACCCGGGGGGGCACCAGATACGCAGTATTTT. The chain links TRBV10-3 to TRBJ2-3, with 8 bases lining up with TRBD2. This CDR3 is built from 15 residues. Germline CDR1 ENHRY, CDR2 SYGVKD. Trimming removed 3 bases from V and 4 bases from J; junction bases left unmatched: 6.

This clonotype has ten or more counts. The chain uses TRBV6-1 and TRBJ1-3; no firm D call. CDR3 length: 15 amino acids. Trimming removed 6 bases at V and 3 bases at J, with 15 bases between. Germline values: CDR1 MNHNS, CDR2 SASEGT. This chain's CDR3 is CASSPRRALGNTIYF. CDR3 DNA: TGTGCCAGCAGCCCCCGGAGGGCCCTTGGAAACACCATATATTTT.

This clonotype was seen more than once but under ten times. In nucleotides, the CDR3 is TGTGCCAGCTCACCAAGACTAGCGGGAGTAAGGAACACCGGGGAGCTGTTTTTT. It translates to CASSPRLAGVRNTGELFF. The chain has TRBV18 and TRBJ2-2; 12 bases are shared with TRBD2. Germline V lookup: CDR1 KGHSH, CDR2 LQKENI. The junction had 5 bases not matched to a gene; V was cut back by 2 bases and J by 1 base. The CDR3 extends over 18 amino acids. Variable domain in full (rest from reference TRBV18 and TRBJ2-2): NAGVMQNPRHLVRRRGQEARLRCSPMKGHSHVYWYRQLPEEGLKFMVYLQKENIIDESGMPKERFSAEFPKEGPSILRIQQVVRGDSAAYFCASSPRLAGVRNTGELFFGEGSRLTVL.

Ten or more counts support this clonotype. This chain connects TRBV5-1 to TRBJ2-4; the match to TRBD1 covers 9 bases. CDR1 is SGHRS, CDR2 YFSETQ, per germline. V was pared by 1 base and J by 7 bases, with 3 bases of the junction left unmatched. The CDR3 consists of 14 residues. The CDR3 sequence is CASSLTGGMNIQYF. CDR3 nucleotide sequence: TGCGCCAGCAGCTTGACAGGGGGCATGAACATTCAGTACTTC. The full variable domain, in which reference TRBV5-1 and TRBJ2-4 provide the parts outside the CDR3, is KAGVTQTPRYLIKTRGQQVTLSCSPISGHRSVSWYQQTPGQGLQFLFEYFSETQRNKGNFPGRFSGRQFSNSRSEMNVSTLELGDSALYLCASSLTGGMNIQYFGAGTRLSVL.

In this sample, this clonotype turned up many times. The chain recombines TRBV11-3 with TRBJ2-1, with TRBD1 as a possible D gene (6 bases). The CDR3 loop spans 12 amino acids. In germline, CDR1 is SGHNT, CDR2 YENEEA. Trimming shortened V by 6 bases and J by 10 bases, and 13 bases separated the two germline ends. CDR3 sequence (DNA): TGTGCCAGCAGTCCGGACAGTGACGAGCAGTTCTTC. Its protein product is CASSPDSDEQFF.

The chain uses TRBV29-1 and TRBJ2-3; D gene uncertain. Germline CDR1 is SQVTM and CDR2 is ANQGSEA. This CDR3 comprises 13 residues. Trimming removed 3 bases from V and 5 bases from J, with 12 bases in between. The CDR3 nucleotides read TGCAGCGTTGAGCGTGACCGCGGAGATACGCAGTATTTT. This sequence encodes CSVERDRGDTQYF.

Many counts were recorded for this clonotype. This rearrangement joins TRBV18 to TRBJ1-5, with D perhaps TRBD1 (5 bases). Trimming left V 3 bases short and J 9 bases short, with 18 bases between. The CDR3 has 15 amino acids. Germline loops: CDR1 KGHSH, CDR2 LQKENI. The CDR3 DNA sequence: TGTGCCAGCTCACCCATTGAATTCCCTGGGGGGCCCCAGCATTTT. Protein sequence: CASSPIEFPGGPQHF.

This clonotype was detected once. The chain combines TRBV7-9 with TRBJ2-1; D unresolved. V shed 1 base and J shed 0 bases, with 7 bases lying between them. Germline CDR1 reads SEHNR; CDR2 reads FQNEAQ (reference sequence). The CDR3 contains 15 residues. The CDR3 is CASSLDSTSYNEQFF. The CDR3 DNA reads TGTGCCAGCAGCTTAGACTCGACCTCCTACAATGAGCAGTTCTTC.

This clonotype was recorded many times. The chain employs TRBV10-3 and TRBJ2-7, with a weak D call TRBD1 (5 bases). Germline CDR1 and CDR2: ENHRY and SYGVKD. This CDR3 is 14 amino acids long. V was shortened by 7 bases and J by 0 bases, with 13 bases between the two germline ends. CDR3 region: CAIIDPGNSYEQYF. The CDR3 bases are TGTGCCATCATTGATCCAGGGAACTCCTACGAGCAGTACTTC.

This clonotype has a count of ten or more. The rearrangement joins TRBV5-1 to TRBJ1-1; the match to TRBD1 covers 9 bases. J was trimmed by 5 bases and V by 4 bases; bases with no gene match: 12. CDR1 is SGHRS and CDR2 is YFSETQ in the germline V gene. The CDR3 loop spans 16 amino acids. CDR3 nucleotide sequence: TGCGCCAGCAGCAGGGACAGGGAGCGTGTGGGGACTGAAGCTTTCTTT. Translated: CASSRDRERVGTEAFF.

Many counts were recorded for this clonotype. The rearrangement uses TRBV12-3 or TRBV12-4 and TRBJ2-7, with 8 bases matching TRBD1. This CDR3 has 14 amino acids. Losses at the gene ends were 5 bases for V and 4 bases for J; bases not matched to a gene: 7. The CDR3 region is CASSRRQGWYEQYF. The DNA for the CDR3 is TGTGCCAGCAGTCGCAGACAGGGGTGGTACGAGCAGTACTTC.

This clonotype showed up many times. The chain has TRBV12-3 or TRBV12-4 and TRBJ1-3, with D perhaps TRBD1 (6 bases). The CDR3 totals 14 residues. Trimming removed 2 bases from V and 7 bases from J, with 12 bases in between. The CDR3 region is CASSLSTGSNTIYF. CDR3 in DNA: TGTGCCAGCAGTTTATCAACAGGGAGTAACACCATATATTTT.

CDR3 sequence (DNA): TGCAGTGCTTTCATCCCCGGGACCCCAGAGACCCAGTACTTC. It yields the protein CSAFIPGTPETQYF. The gene calls are TRBV20-1 and TRBJ2-5; D may match TRBD1 or TRBD2 (5 bases each). With 5 bases removed from V and 4 bases from J, the gap between germline ends came to 17 bases. Germline CDR1 DFQATT, CDR2 SNEGSKA (reference sequence). CDR3 length: 14 residues.

The gene calls are TRBV18 and TRBJ2-2; D unclear. CDR1 and CDR2 from the germline V gene are KGHSH and LQKENI. There are 14 residues in the CDR3. V was shortened by 3 bases and J by 3 bases, with 8 bases between the two germline ends. The CDR3 is CASSPRRDTGELFF. The CDR3 nucleotides are TGTGCCAGCTCACCGAGACGGGACACCGGGGAGCTGTTTTTT.

The genes are TRBV4-2 and TRBJ2-7; perhaps TRBD2 as D (5 bases). Germline assignment: CDR1 LGHNA and CDR2 YNFKEQ. This CDR3 region has 15 residues. The V and J ends lost 4 bases and 4 bases respectively, with 17 bases between them. The DNA for the CDR3 is TGTGCCAGCAGCCGTACTAGTGAGGGTGGGTACGAGCAGTACTTC. The encoded protein is CASSRTSEGGYEQYF.